The next 14 T cell receptor beta chains were all read from a single sample in a study of T cell responses to AZD1222 COVID-19 vaccine. Profiled with immunoSEQ multiplex PCR; TCRdb holds only in-frame clones, not every one. Of 75,000 to 80,000 clones listed, about 80% are singletons. This material consisted of peripheral blood, taken 28 days after the second dose of the MenACWY control vaccine. These receptors were collected from an adult who received the MenACWY meningococcal vaccine as a control.

The genes are TRBV4-1 and TRBJ1-5, with D perhaps matching TRBD1 (5 bases). The V end was cut by 3 bases, the J end by 6 bases, with 30 bases between. The CDR3 contains 20 residues. CDR1 is MGHRA and CDR2 is YSYEKL in the germline V gene. CDR3 amino acids: CASSQGDQGIGFYRPQPQHF. CDR3 coding DNA: TGCGCCAGCAGCCAGGGGGATCAGGGAATAGGCTTTTACCGGCCTCAGCCCCAGCATTTT.

The chain uses TRBV7-2 and TRBJ1-5; D not resolved. CDR1 and CDR2 from the germline V gene are SGHTA and FQGNSA. V was trimmed by 6 bases and J by 7 bases, leaving 13 bases between them. The CDR3 sequence is 13 residues long. In nucleotides, the CDR3 is TGTGCCAGCAGAGAGATGGCGGGGCAGCCCCAGCATTTT. It yields the protein CASREMAGQPQHF.

The gene calls are TRBV6-6 and TRBJ2-3, with D possibly being TRBD2 (6 bases). There are 16 residues in the CDR3. Germline-derived CDR1 and CDR2 are MNHNY and SVGAGI (reference sequence). Trimming took off 4 bases at V and 2 bases at J, with 16 bases between the two ends. The CDR3 loop reads CASSCNRVGLTDTQYF. The DNA for the CDR3 is TGTGCCAGCAGTTGCAACCGGGTGGGACTCACAGATACGCAGTATTTT.

This chain joins TRBV5-6 and TRBJ2-7; 7 nucleotides match TRBD2. Germline V gene sequence: CDR1 SGHDT, CDR2 YYEEEE. CDR3 length: 14 residues. J lost 1 base, V lost 5 bases, and 6 bases had no gene match. The CDR3 nucleotides read TGTGCCAGCAGACAAACGGGGGGATCCTACGAGCAGTACTTC. It encodes CASRQTGGSYEQYF.

The chain's CDR3 is CASSTGTRHGIQYF. The DNA for the CDR3 is TGTGCCAGCAGCACCGGGACCCGGCATGGCATTCAGTACTTC. V and J are TRBV7-8 and TRBJ2-4; the D call may be TRBD1 or TRBD2 (5 bases each). CDR1 and CDR2 from the germline V gene are SGHVS and FQNEAQ. Trimming cost V 5 bases and J 9 bases, with 17 bases left between them. CDR3 size: 14 residues.

This clone was detected once. The genes are TRBV18 and TRBJ2-6; D unclear. The length of the CDR3 is 15 residues. The germline CDR1 and CDR2 sequences are KGHSH and LQKENI. Trimming pared 4 bases from V and 0 bases from J, leaving 7 bases between. The CDR3 loop is CASSLKNSGANVLTF. The CDR3 DNA is TGTGCCAGCTCACTAAAAAACTCTGGGGCCAACGTCCTGACTTTC.

The genes are TRBV7-6 and TRBJ1-3, with D unclear. The CDR3 is 14 residues long. The V end lost 5 bases, the J end lost 0 bases, and 8 bases lay between the germline ends. Germline CDR1 SGHVS, CDR2 FNYEAQ. This CDR3 is CASSLEDSGNTIYF. CDR3 coding DNA: TGTGCCAGCAGCCTGGAAGACTCTGGAAACACCATATATTTT.

The V call is TRBV13, the J call TRBJ2-1; no reliable D call. Per germline, CDR1 PRHDT and CDR2 FYEKMQ (reference sequence). V was pared by 1 base and J by 10 bases, with 14 bases between. The CDR3 contains 14 residues. The CDR3 nucleotides are TGTGCCAGCAGCTTAGTCCGGTGGAACGGGGAGCAGTTCTTC. Amino acids: CASSLVRWNGEQFF.

CDR3 coding DNA: TGTGCCAGTAGGGCAGGATTAGGCTACACCTTC. Translation: CASRAGLGYTF. The V gene is TRBV6-5, the J gene TRBJ1-2; D remains unclear. Trimming left V 9 bases short and J 8 bases short, with 13 bases between. In germline, CDR1 is MNHEY, CDR2 SVGAGI. The CDR3 extends over 11 amino acids.

The chain couples TRBV25-1 to TRBJ2-1, with TRBD1 as a possible D gene (6 bases). This CDR3 region has 17 residues. Germline V CDR1 and CDR2: MGHDK, SYGVNS. The V end was cut by 8 bases, the J end by 2 bases, with 22 bases between. This CDR3 is CASLHRVYSNPYNEQFF. The DNA for the CDR3 is TGTGCCAGCCTTCACAGGGTTTACTCTAACCCCTACAATGAGCAGTTCTTC.

Regarding this clone: Additional DNA sequences in this sample encode the identical CDR3. The CDR3: CASSLSETQYF. CDR3 sequence (DNA): TGTGCCAGCAGCTTATCGGAGACCCAGTACTTC. This sequence joins TRBV11-2 and TRBJ2-5; unclear D gene. Germline loops: CDR1 SGHAT, CDR2 FQNNGV. The CDR3 runs to 11 residues. V lost 2 bases and J lost 5, with 3 bases in between.

CDR3 coding DNA: TGTGCCAGTGCCACAGCTACGTACAATGAGCAGTTCTTC. It yields the protein CASATATYNEQFF. This chain connects TRBV19 to TRBJ2-1, with D unclear. From germline, CDR1 is LNHDA and CDR2 SQIVND (reference sequence). This CDR3 has 13 amino acids. The V end lost 8 bases, the J end lost 4 bases, and 12 bases lay between the germline ends.

V usage is TRBV19 and J usage is TRBJ2-1; no reliable D call. Germline CDR1 is LNHDA and CDR2 is SQIVND (reference sequence). The CDR3 is 14 residues long. Trimming removed 1 base at V and 10 bases at J, with 14 bases between. CDR3: CASSIGGGVSEQFF. The CDR3 region has the DNA TGTGCCAGTAGTATAGGGGGTGGTGTTAGCGAGCAGTTCTTC.

The rearrangement joins TRBV19 to TRBJ2-7; possibly TRBD1 for D (5 bases). CDR1 and CDR2 (germline): LNHDA, SQIVND (reference sequence). The germline V and J ends were trimmed by 4 bases and 3 bases, with 16 bases remaining between them. CDR3 length equals 15 residues. The CDR3 bases are TGTGCCAGTAGTAGAACCGCGACAGTGGACTACGAGCAGTACTTC. It yields the protein CASSRTATVDYEQYF.